The clone carrying this TCR beta chain occurred a few times. Its specificity is unknown. This sample was taken from a study of identifying expanded T cells in peripheral blood. Study-wide points: Roughly 1.2 clones differed between technical replicates, versus 16.4 and 19 over time.

Method: immunoSEQ multiplex PCR; TCRdb's copy keeps in-frame clones and lacks some. The table lists 80,000 to 90,000 clones, approximately 83% of them singletons. Collection occurred without any documented infections or immune events in donors. This receptor was taken from a person aged 18 to 70 in good health. Input material: blood.

The CDR3 coding sequence is TGTGCCAGCAGCTTAGATCTGCAGGGGGCGGGGGTCCAGGACTACACCTTC. Its protein product is CASSLDLQGAGVQDYTF. The genes are TRBV7-8 and TRBJ1-2, with TRBD1 matching 8 bases. This CDR3 is 17 amino acids long. Germline V gene sequence: CDR1 SGHVS, CDR2 FQNEAQ. Losses at the gene ends were 1 base for V and 10 bases for J; bases not matched to a gene: 17.